The present T cell receptor (beta chain) was sequenced within a study of control samples from healthy donors and cancer patients. V dropped 1 base and J dropped 4 bases, with 8 bases sitting between them. CDR1 is SGHTA and CDR2 is FQGNSA in the germline V gene. The CDR3 runs to 14 residues. Method: immunoSEQ multiplex PCR; TCRdb's copy keeps in-frame clones and lacks some. The top ten hold more than 1.3% of the sample, which has about 220,000 clones, 85% to 95% seen once. Material: blood. The source is a man over 45 in good health. This sequence joins TRBV7-2 and TRBJ2-1; D call uncertain. The CDR3 nucleotides are TGTGCCAGCAGCTTAGGCCCCGTATACAATGAGCAGTTCTTC. This codes for CASSLGPVYNEQFF.